The 2 T cell receptor beta chains in this list originate from one sample, sequenced in a study of shared clonotypes between healthy human individuals. Naive CD8 isolation took CD45RO-negative cells positively selected for CCR7 and excluded terminally differentiated effector memory CD45RA+ cells. Profiling relied on immunoSEQ multiplex PCR, and the TCRdb table lists in-frame clones only, not all of them. Among roughly 1,800,000 clones, approximately 94% were seen once, and the ten largest hold under 1.5%. The specimen was naive CD8+ T cells sorted from blood. All receptors derive from a young man in good health.

The CDR3 sequence: CASSVEGAIGYYEQYF. The CDR3 bases are TGTGCCAGCAGCGTAGAGGGGGCGATTGGATACTACGAGCAGTACTTC. The genes are TRBV28 and TRBJ2-7, with 7 nucleotides matching TRBD1. The trim removed 6 bases at V and 3 bases at J, leaving 14 bases unmatched. This CDR3 spans 16 amino acids. Germline lookup yields CDR1 MDHEN and CDR2 SYDVKM.

The chain is built from TRBV5-4 and TRBJ1-2, with a possible D match to TRBD1 (5 bases). Per the germline V gene, CDR1 is SGHNT and CDR2 is YYREEE (reference sequence). The CDR3 is made up of 13 amino acids. V lost 6 bases, J lost 2 bases, and 11 bases lay in between. The CDR3: CASTRKGNYGYTF. CDR3 DNA sequence: TGTGCCAGCACCCGAAAGGGGAACTATGGCTACACCTTC.